This T cell receptor beta chain was sequenced in a study of STAT5B mutations in CD4+ large granular lymphocyte leukemia (dated by TCRdb to the early 2020s). In the study overall: Among healthy controls, the CDR3 'QG' motif was associated with a particular HLA allele. TCRbeta repertoires of CD4+ T-cell large granular lymphocyte leukemia patients were compared with those of healthy blood donors. Flow cytometry on FACSCanto II or FACSVerse confirmed that purified fractions exceeded 95% purity among lymphocytes.

The healthy controls were a few dozen blood donors, and the buffy coats of these donors were supplied by the Finnish Red Cross blood service. All TCR-sequenced material derived from peripheral blood: patient blood samples and healthy donor buffy coats. Peripheral blood mononuclear cells were isolated by Ficoll-Hypaque gradient centrifugation. For the healthy controls, CD4+ cells were obtained from buffy coats by magnetic purification. The Gentra Puregene Cell and Tissue kit was used to extract genomic DNA, and a Qubit 2.0 fluorometer was used to measure the amount of genomic DNA. Overall results and qualifications from the work: Greater clonality appeared to be present in CD4-sorted patient repertoires than in healthy CD4+ repertoires, and the difference was retained after the putative leukemic clones were removed. The main leukemic clonotypes were found to be private to each patient, although 25% to 30% of the main leukemic clonotypes were detected at low frequency in the non-leukemic repertoires of other patients. Enrichment of TRBV06-family usage was observed among the top patient clones (8/27) relative to healthy controls (2/35). The data were not HLA-matched, and the higher clonality in CD4+ T-LGLL than in CD8+ T-LGLL could be due to the relatively small sample size.

TCRbeta rearrangements were sequenced from genomic DNA using the immunoSEQ assay at survey resolution. From the authors' description of their analysis: In the TCR sequencing data, the lowest productive clonotype frequency that could be detected was 2.59 x 10-5. Analyses included only productive TCRbeta rearrangements, meaning complete and in-frame sequences. Clonality for each sample was calculated as Simpson clonality in the immunoSEQ Analyzer version 3.0. Based on frequency, clones were grouped as very rare, small, medium, large (1-20%) or hyperexpanded (>20%). OLGA 1.2.3 estimated generation probabilities, VDJtools produced V-gene circos plots, VDJdb was queried for specificities, and GLIPH identified CDR3 motifs. Drawn from immuneACCESS, this table holds only the in-frame rearrangements with V and J called that TCRdb kept. Clones are partly lost; checked studies trace under half to an unresolved V gene and leave the rest unexplained. V and J calls and clone size are copied from that table; D and trimming were computed from the DNA. The sample profile shows fewer than 40,000 clones; 78% of them were found once. The ten largest clones represent over 2.5% of the sample.

Per the germline V gene, MDHEN is the CDR1 and SYDVKM is the CDR2. The CDR3 contains 15 residues, cysteine and phenylalanine counted. Of the read, only the CDR3 DNA is kept; its 45 bases are in frame from base 1. A distance of 10 bases separates the germline ends of V and J, which lose 3 bases and 2 bases respectively. Worth noting for this clone: Its target antigen remains unknown. Within one base of it there is no much larger clone, and no base qualities were kept.

The rearranged segments are TRBV28 and TRBJ2-2; the D gene is unclear. Sequenced sample: CD4+ T cells from blood buffy coats. This receptor was identified in a human donor in good health. The nucleotides are TGTGCCAGCAGTTTTTGGGGTTCAAACACCGGGGAGCTGTTTTTT. It translates to CASSFWGSNTGELFF.